The rows below give T cell receptor beta chains drawn from one sample of a study of T-cell memory formation after mild COVID-19. TCRdb redid the calling of the 5' RACE reads with MiXCR, one entry per CDR3 protein. This table holds roughly 260,000 distinct CDR3 sequences, about a sixth found once. The sequencing input was PBMCs or a T cell subset sorted from them (not recorded which). These receptor sequences come from a man aged 18 to 30 who had mild COVID-19 (a few samples of this study predate the infection). Cell type and time point are not known. Both conserved end residues are part of each CDR3. D genes are given only for firm matches. Clone sizes are given selectively: once, few, many, or a class where the clone is expanded.

CDR3aa	CDR3nt	v_gene	abundance	d_gene	j_gene
CSALSGATNEKLFF	TGCAGTGCTCTATCCGGGGCAACTAATGAAAAACTGTTTTTT	TRBV20-1	few	.	TRBJ1-4
CASSPPTLGTQYF	TGTGCCAGCAGCCCTCCCACCTTAGGGACCCAGTACTTC	TRBV5-4	.	.	TRBJ2-5
CATSDLKTGGPETQYF	TGTGCCACCAGTGATTTGAAAACAGGGGGTCCAGAGACCCAGTACTTC	TRBV24-1	few	TRBD1	TRBJ2-5
CASSRFSGSEGEQFF	TGTGCCAGCAGCCGGTTCAGCGGGTCTGAGGGGGAGCAGTTCTTC	TRBV3-1	few	.	TRBJ2-1
CASSIGQGILEQYF	TGTGCCAGCAGCATTGGACAGGGGATCCTCGAGCAGTACTTC	TRBV7-9	many	TRBD1	TRBJ2-7
CASSFLPSFGVDTQYF	TGCGCCAGCAGCTTTCTCCCGAGCTTTGGAGTAGATACGCAGTATTTT	TRBV5-1	few	.	TRBJ2-3
CSVRQNEQFF	TGCAGCGTCAGACAGAATGAGCAGTTCTTC	TRBV29-1	.	.	TRBJ2-1
CASRPTPTEAFF	TGTGCCAGCAGGCCAACCCCCACTGAAGCTTTCTTT	TRBV2	few	.	TRBJ1-1
CASSIGQNFVKNIQYF	TGCGCCAGCAGCATCGGACAGAATTTTGTCAAAAACATTCAGTACTTC	TRBV5-1	many	.	TRBJ2-4
CASSLFTGPFYEQYF	TGTGCCAGCAGCTTATTCACAGGGCCGTTCTACGAGCAGTACTTC	TRBV11-1	.	.	TRBJ2-7
CASSLSGGEGSSPLHF	TGTGCCAGCAGCCTTTCGGGTGGGGAGGGTAGTTCACCCCTCCACTTT	TRBV12-3/TRBV12-4	few	.	TRBJ1-6
CASSIGERSPLHF	TGTGCCAGTAGTATAGGGGAACGCTCACCCCTCCACTTT	TRBV19	few	.	TRBJ1-6
CASSPGLAGAQETQYF	TGCGCCAGCAGCCCGGGACTAGCGGGGGCCCAAGAGACCCAGTACTTC	TRBV5-1	few	TRBD2	TRBJ2-5
CASSLWGGHGYTF	TGTGCCAGCAGCTTATGGGGAGGTCATGGCTACACCTTC	TRBV7-2	many	.	TRBJ1-2
CASSLEGTGANVLTF	TGCGCCAGCAGCTTGGAGGGAACTGGGGCCAACGTCCTGACTTTC	TRBV5-1	many	.	TRBJ2-6
CASSPGGGRATNEKLFF	TGTGCCAGCAGCCCCGGCGGAGGGCGTGCAACTAATGAAAAACTGTTTTTT	TRBV7-2	medium-sized	.	TRBJ1-4
CASSESGTGFYGYTF	TGTGCCAGCAGCGAGTCCGGGACAGGGTTCTATGGCTACACCTTC	TRBV7-2	many	TRBD1	TRBJ1-2
CATSDRTRAFF	TGTGCCACCAGTGATCGCACTAGGGCTTTCTTT	TRBV24-1	few	.	TRBJ1-1
CASSGGLADGELFF	TGTGCCAGCAGCGGGGGACTAGCGGACGGGGAGCTGTTTTTT	TRBV11-3	many	TRBD2	TRBJ2-2
CASSPMGISGGGQETQYF	TGTGCCAGCAGCCCCATGGGGATTAGCGGGGGGGGCCAAGAGACCCAGTACTTC	TRBV7-2	few	TRBD2	TRBJ2-5
CSARDPPGRGGEKLFF	TGCAGTGCTAGAGACCCCCCGGGACGCGGGGGTGAAAAACTGTTTTTT	TRBV20-1	.	.	TRBJ1-4
CASSPRGGGPNEQFF	TGTGCCAGCAGTCCTCGAGGGGGGGGGCCCAATGAGCAGTTCTTC	TRBV6-2/TRBV6-3	.	.	TRBJ2-1
CASSLNWGEQYF	TGTGCCAGCAGCCTGAATTGGGGGGAGCAGTACTTC	TRBV7-2	few	.	TRBJ2-7
CASSDGGANTEAFF	TGTGCCAGCAGCGATGGAGGGGCGAACACTGAAGCTTTCTTT	TRBV9	.	.	TRBJ1-1
CASRQLRGNNEQFF	TGCGCCAGCAGGCAGCTGCGGGGGAACAATGAGCAGTTCTTC	TRBV4-1	.	TRBD2	TRBJ2-1
CSVGPGIETQYF	TGCAGCGTCGGACCGGGAATAGAGACCCAGTACTTC	TRBV29-1	.	.	TRBJ2-5
CASSQGATRSYNEQFF	TGTGCCAGCAGCCAAGGGGCGACACGTTCCTACAATGAGCAGTTCTTC	TRBV3-1	.	.	TRBJ2-1
CASSLAATGIGNTIYF	TGTGCCAGCAGCTTAGCCGCAACAGGGATAGGAAACACCATATATTTT	TRBV7-2	.	.	TRBJ1-3
CASSITGTLPEAFF	TGTGCCAGCAGCATCACCGGGACTTTGCCTGAAGCTTTCTTT	TRBV7-2	.	.	TRBJ1-1
CASSYISTNEKLFF	TGTGCCAGCAGCTACATCTCAACTAATGAAAAACTGTTTTTT	TRBV6-5	many	.	TRBJ1-4
CASSRGNLRSPLHF	TGTGCCAGTAGTCGTGGAAACTTGCGTTCACCCCTCCACTTT	TRBV19	.	.	TRBJ1-6
CASSQSPGTRPDTQYF	TGTGCCAGCAGCCAATCCCCCGGGACTAGACCAGATACGCAGTATTTT	TRBV4-2	few	TRBD2	TRBJ2-3
CASSTTTIYGYTF	TGTGCCAGCAGCACTACAACTATCTATGGCTACACCTTC	TRBV6-6	.	.	TRBJ1-2
CASSSTSGARETQYF	TGTGCCAGCAGCTCGACTAGCGGGGCTAGAGAGACCCAGTACTTC	TRBV5-4	.	TRBD2	TRBJ2-5
CASSVLAESYEQYF	TGTGCCAGCAGTGTACTAGCGGAGAGCTACGAGCAGTACTTC	TRBV2	.	TRBD2	TRBJ2-7
CASSARDRREKLFF	TGTGCCAGCAGCGCCCGGGACAGGAGGGAAAAACTGTTTTTT	TRBV21-1	few	.	TRBJ1-4
CAISGVPSGSGNEQFF	TGTGCCATCAGTGGGGTGCCTAGCGGATCTGGGAATGAGCAGTTCTTC	TRBV10-3	many	TRBD2	TRBJ2-1
CASSQPRGTQYF	TGTGCCAGCAGCCAACCGAGGGGGACCCAGTACTTC	TRBV14	few	.	TRBJ2-5
CASSFQFNNEKLFF	TGCGCCAGCAGCTTTCAGTTTAACAATGAAAAACTGTTTTTT	TRBV5-1	many	.	TRBJ1-4
CASSLLGQANYGYTF	TGTGCCAGCAGCTTGCTTGGACAGGCGAACTATGGCTACACCTTC	TRBV5-4	.	TRBD1	TRBJ1-2
CASSSLAGANQETQYF	TGTGCCAGCAGCTCTCTAGCGGGGGCGAACCAAGAGACCCAGTACTTC	TRBV7-6	few	TRBD2	TRBJ2-5
CASSLAGSGQPQHF	TGTGCCAGCAGTTTAGCAGGGTCGGGTCAGCCCCAGCATTTT	TRBV12-3/TRBV12-4	many	.	TRBJ1-5
CASSLRVDRTAFPGELFF	TGTGCCAGCAGCTTAAGGGTTGATCGGACAGCATTCCCCGGGGAGCTGTTTTTT	TRBV7-9	.	.	TRBJ2-2
CASSLTRPGTSGGSTDTQYF	TGTGCCAGCAGCTTAACCCGACCCGGGACTAGCGGGGGGAGCACAGATACGCAGTATTTT	TRBV7-3	few	TRBD2	TRBJ2-3
CASSFSSARETQYF	TGTGCCAGCAGTTTCTCGAGTGCTAGAGAGACCCAGTACTTC	TRBV28	.	.	TRBJ2-5
CASSMTLENTEAFF	TGCGCCAGCAGCATGACACTAGAGAACACTGAAGCTTTCTTT	TRBV4-3	.	.	TRBJ1-1
CASSSAGTGNTEAFF	TGTGCCAGCAGCTCGGCCGGGACAGGGAACACTGAAGCTTTCTTT	TRBV11-2	.	TRBD1	TRBJ1-1
CASSKWGGAEAFF	TGTGCCAGCAGCAAGTGGGGAGGGGCTGAAGCTTTCTTT	TRBV7-2	many	.	TRBJ1-1
CASSRIALRDTQYF	TGTGCCAGCAGCCGAATAGCACTCAGAGATACGCAGTATTTT	TRBV7-2	few	.	TRBJ2-3
CASSYSGGTSYEQYF	TGTGCCAGCAGTTACAGCGGGGGGACCTCCTACGAGCAGTACTTC	TRBV6-5	.	TRBD2	TRBJ2-7
CASSEGTWDTQYF	TGTGCCAGCAGCGAAGGGACTTGGGATACGCAGTATTTT	TRBV7-9	few	.	TRBJ2-3
CASRDSTETQYF	TGTGCCAGCAGGGACTCGACGGAGACCCAGTACTTC	TRBV7-2	.	.	TRBJ2-5
CSARGGDNYGYTF	TGCAGTGCTAGAGGGGGGGACAACTATGGCTACACCTTC	TRBV20-1	.	.	TRBJ1-2
CASSYGTDYEQYF	TGTGCCAGCAGCTATGGGACGGACTACGAGCAGTACTTC	TRBV5-6	.	.	TRBJ2-7
CASSVLAGSYNEQFF	TGTGCCAGCAGTGTACTAGCGGGGTCCTACAATGAGCAGTTCTTC	TRBV27	few	TRBD2	TRBJ2-1
CASSGGDTQYF	TGTGCCAGCTCCGGTGGAGATACGCAGTATTTT	TRBV18	many	.	TRBJ2-3